The present T cell receptor (beta chain) was sequenced within a study of T-cell reconstitution after alpha-beta-depleted transplantation in children. Germline V lookup: CDR1 SGHKS, CDR2 YYEKEE (reference sequence). This CDR3 is built from 14 residues. V lost 1 base and J 4 bases, leaving 11 bases between the germline ends. This sample's TCRbeta library carried unique molecular identifier barcodes. One entry per CDR3 protein, called by TCRdb with MiXCR from the PCR reads. The sample shows about 580,000 distinct CDR3 sequences, 25% to 30% of them seen only once. The chain has TRBV5-5 and TRBJ2-5; no definite D call. The receptor was derived from a boy in the first two years of life with Wiskott-Aldrich syndrome, due to receive a stem cell transplant. The sample here was PBMCs, taken before TCRalphabeta/CD19-depleted stem cell transplant. This chain's CDR3 is CASSLLRNRETQYF. Written as DNA, the CDR3 is TGTGCCAGCAGCTTGTTGCGGAACCGAGAGACCCAGTACTTC.